Included here is one T cell receptor beta chain sequence, with context. Its antigen has not been determined. No much larger clonotype is one base removed from it; base qualities were not supplied. The sample comes from a study of shared clonotypes between healthy human individuals (dated by TCRdb to 2018 to 2020). A note on the overall study: The cohort included three men and a couple of women between 18 and 49 years of age. Blood TCR repertoires of roughly five healthy adults were deeply sequenced to estimate repertoire size and the extent of clonotype sharing between individuals. Per donor, leukapheresis produced somewhere between about 0.85 and 8.9 billion PBMCs. For each donor, three plates each were used for CD4 naive and CD4 memory, two plates were used for CD8 naive, and one plate was used for CD8 memory. To increase sequencing depth and limit assay-specific biases, different laboratories used diverse techniques to prepare libraries and sequence TCR repertoires. Here is what the overall study found, with its caveats: Even with the large sequencing depth, rarefaction of the sorted-subset datasets indicated that sequencing was incomplete. Approximately 5% of naive CD4, 3.5% of naive CD8, 2.3% of memory CD4, and 0.35% to 0.5% of memory CD8 clonotypes were shared across several donors. Estimated clonotype richness was generally larger for naive than for memory subsets. Sampling was restricted to blood, and TCR repertoires in tissues likely differ from the TCR repertoires found in blood. Higher generation probabilities were observed for clonotypes shared by all four sorted-subset donors than for non-shared clonotypes. Based on pairwise subsampling, the degree of clonotype sharing among donors was expected to be affected by sequencing depth. The genetic and exposure-history diversity represented was limited by the small number of donors.

The donors were healthy, HIV-negative adults who had no recently reported acute infections or vaccinations. All donors were Caucasian adults living in Nashville, Tennessee, USA. Magnetic negative selection was used to enrich CD4+ T cells, after which naive cells were positively selected on CD45RA and the negative fraction became the memory subset. After blood collection by leukapheresis, PBMCs were isolated using Ficoll-Histopaque density gradient centrifugation and then cryopreserved in the vapor phase of liquid nitrogen. Analytical flow cytometry was used to check the purity and quantity of each magnetically sorted T cell population. From each sorted fraction, genomic DNA was isolated and quantified by UV absorbance on a Nanodrop 2000c. The CDR1 and CDR2 encoded by the germline V gene are LGHNA and YSLEER. From its cysteine to its phenylalanine, the CDR3 spans 16 amino acids. The CDR3 DNA has 48 bases and is translated from base 1. V loses 3 bases of germline sequence and J loses 0 bases, and the interval between the two ends is 12 bases.

Using the deep immunoSEQ assay, multiplex PCR amplified TCR CDR3 regions from genomic DNA. Extracted genomic DNA from each cell subset was distributed evenly across all wells of several immunoSEQ 96-well plates, and each plate was treated as a replicate. For sorted subsets, each replicate PCR was loaded with 150 to 250 ng genomic DNA, equivalent to 25,000 to 35,000 T cell genomes. The purified libraries were quantified using a Qubit 3.0 fluorometer, sized with a Bioanalyzer 2100, and then quantified again using the KAPA Library Quantification kit. Each immunoSEQ 96-well plate was sequenced on its own single-read 150-cycle Illumina NextSeq 550 flow cell. The authors' analysis ran thus. Because the immunoSEQ output held only junctional sequences and lacked quality scores, the filtering could not match the filtering applied to full-length reads. Sequences were annotated with PyIR, a Python wrapper for IgBLAST v1.9, and V/J genes and CDR3 were assigned using IMGT germline references. Any read was removed if the V/J assignment was weak (E-value above 1e-6), the CDR3 was missing, or the read contained stop codons, out-of-frame junctions, or ambiguous translated residues. A V3J clonotype was defined by an identical inferred V gene, J gene, and CDR3 amino acid sequence. The percentage overlap between two repertoires was calculated by dividing the number of shared unique clonotypes by the size of the smaller repertoire. Three approaches were used to assess repertoire richness: RTK rarefaction, the Chao1 estimator, and Recon v2.1 estimates of unobserved clonotypes. For all TCRbeta clonotypes obtained by the gDNA method from several donors, generation probabilities were computed with OLGA. TCRdb mirrors the immuneACCESS table, restricted to in-frame sequences. Some clones are absent from its copies; in checked studies, under half trace to an unresolved V gene, and the reason for the others is unknown. The V and J calls and clone size were taken over from that table, and D and trimming were inferred from the DNA. The table for this sample lists approximately 1,500,000 clones; 96% of them were counted only once. The top ten clonotypes cover roughly 1.2% of the sample.

The sample taken for sequencing was naive CD4+ T cells sorted from blood. The sample's cell subset or site label, decoded: CD45RA+ positively selected. The V and J genes are TRBV4-3 and TRBJ2-1; a confident D gene designation cannot be given. The origin of this receptor is a man younger than 45 in good health. The CDR3 sequence is CASSHTGFSSYNEQFF. Here is the DNA: TGCGCCAGCAGCCACACCGGGTTCAGCTCCTACAATGAGCAGTTCTTC.